Following are 21 T cell receptor beta chains from one sample sequenced in a study of OX40 agonist ivuxolimab in advanced cancers. Sequencing was performed with immunoSEQ multiplex PCR; in TCRdb, only in-frame clones are kept and a portion is missing. The sample records about 68,000 clones, 80% to 95% being singletons. The material was CD4+ or CD8+ T cells sorted from blood, obtained in a trial of the OX40 agonist ivuxolimab. The receptors come from an adult with an advanced solid tumor such as melanoma, head and neck, liver or kidney cancer.

This rearrangement joins TRBV19 to TRBJ1-1; TRBD1 might be the D (5 bases). Germline V lookup: CDR1 LNHDA, CDR2 SQIVND (reference sequence). The CDR3 extends over 15 amino acids. Trimming took off 5 bases at V and 0 bases at J, with 13 bases between the two ends. CDR3 nucleotide sequence: TGTGCCAGTAGTCCCACAGGAGGTATGAACACTGAAGCTTTCTTT. This codes for CASSPTGGMNTEAFF.

The chain is built from TRBV10-2 and TRBJ1-4; D not certain. In germline, CDR1 is WSHSY, CDR2 SAAADI. The CDR3 consists of 12 residues. Trimming took off 6 bases at V and 8 bases at J, with 10 bases between the two ends. CDR3 region: CASRAVDEKLFF. The CDR3 DNA reads as TGCGCCAGCAGAGCTGTTGACGAAAAACTGTTTTTT.

The chain links TRBV7-6 to TRBJ1-5, with D tentatively TRBD1 (6 bases). Germline CDR1 and CDR2: SGHVS and FNYEAQ. Trimming took 5 bases from V and 7 from J, leaving 18 bases between them. This CDR3 comprises 15 residues. This chain's CDR3 is CASSLKAGEGQPQHF. The CDR3 nucleotides read TGTGCCAGCAGCCTTAAGGCAGGGGAGGGGCAGCCCCAGCATTTT.

This rearrangement joins TRBV18 to TRBJ2-3; 9 bases match TRBD1. V was clipped by 3 bases and J by 2 bases; unmatched bases: 6. The germline gives CDR1 KGHSH, CDR2 LQKENI. This CDR3 has 16 residues. In DNA, the CDR3 is TGTGCCAGCTCACCTACCGGGGACAGGGCCACAGATACGCAGTATTTT. Amino acid sequence: CASSPTGDRATDTQYF.

The CDR3 protein is CASSQETGTDTQYF. CDR3 nucleotide sequence: TGCGCCAGCAGCCAAGAGACGGGCACAGATACGCAGTATTTT. The V gene is TRBV4-3, the J gene TRBJ2-3, with D uncertain. Trimming removed 0 bases at V and 1 base at J, with 5 bases between. The CDR3 length is 14 residues. The germline gives CDR1 LGHNA, CDR2 YSLEER.

The chain is built from TRBV27 and TRBJ2-7; 7 nucleotides match TRBD2. Germline values: CDR1 MNHEY, CDR2 SMNVEV (reference sequence). V lost 5 bases, J lost 0 bases, and 4 bases stayed unmatched. The CDR3 is 14 residues long. The CDR3 nucleotides are TGTGCCAGCAGTATAGCGGGTGCCTCCTACGAGCAGTACTTC. Its translation: CASSIAGASYEQYF.

This chain links TRBV27 with TRBJ1-6; 9 positions agree with TRBD1. The germline CDR1 and CDR2 sequences are MNHEY and SMNVEV (reference sequence). The CDR3 is 15 amino acids. V trimming: 0 bases; J trimming: 7 bases; junction bases outside the gene matches: 1. Here the CDR3 reads CASSLSTGGNSPLHF. CDR3 nucleotides: TGTGCCAGCAGTTTATCGACAGGGGGAAATTCACCCCTCCACTTT.

The gene calls are TRBV7-9 and TRBJ2-1; no reliable D call. In germline, CDR1 is SEHNR, CDR2 FQNEAQ (reference sequence). This CDR3 is 12 amino acids long. Trimming left V 4 bases short and J 8 bases short, with 9 bases between. CDR3 residues: CASSSPSHEQFF. In nucleotides, the CDR3 is TGTGCCAGCAGCTCCCCGAGCCATGAGCAGTTCTTC.

The chain combines TRBV5-4 with TRBJ1-1; a possible D gene is TRBD1 (6 bases). The CDR3 loop spans 13 amino acids. The V and J ends lost 2 bases and 4 bases respectively, with 9 bases between them. Germline-derived CDR1 and CDR2 are SGHNT and YYREEE (reference sequence). The chain's CDR3 is CASSFRGGTEAFF. For the CDR3, the DNA is TGTGCCAGCAGCTTTAGGGGGGGCACTGAAGCTTTCTTT.

The V gene is TRBV7-6, the J gene TRBJ2-7, with 9 bases matching TRBD1. Trimming at V came to 5 bases and at J to 2 bases, leaving 4 bases not matched to a gene. The CDR3 loop spans 14 amino acids. CDR1 is SGHVS and CDR2 is FNYEAQ in the germline V gene. DNA of the CDR3: TGTGCCAGCAGCCGAGGGACAGGGCCCTACGAGCAGTACTTC. This codes for CASSRGTGPYEQYF.

This clone was picked up a small number of times. The V and J genes are TRBV19 and TRBJ1-1, with 9 bases lining up with TRBD1. Per germline, CDR1 LNHDA and CDR2 SQIVND (reference sequence). After removal of 7 bases from V and 6 bases from J, the junction contained 9 bases not matched to a gene. The CDR3 is 14 residues long. The CDR3: CASTWGQGQAEAFF. The CDR3 region has the DNA TGTGCCAGTACCTGGGGACAGGGTCAAGCTGAAGCTTTCTTT.

The chain uses TRBV28 and TRBJ1-2, with 9 positions matching TRBD1. The CDR3 is 15 residues long. V trimming: 8 bases; J trimming: 4 bases; junction bases outside the gene matches: 11. The germline CDR1 and CDR2 sequences are MDHEN and SYDVKM. This CDR3 reads CASRWTGTGIYGYTF. For the CDR3, the DNA is TGTGCCAGCCGCTGGACCGGGACAGGGATCTATGGCTACACCTTC.

This chain joins TRBV27 and TRBJ1-6; maybe TRBD1 (5 bases). In germline, CDR1 is MNHEY, CDR2 SMNVEV (reference sequence). The CDR3 has 14 amino acids. V lost 3 bases and J 10 bases, leaving 13 bases between the germline ends. CDR3 nucleotides: TGTGCCAGCAGTTTCGGGGGATTGGGGTCACCCCTCCACTTT. Translated: CASSFGGLGSPLHF.

V and J are TRBV10-3 and TRBJ1-1; TRBD1 aligns across 9 bases. V gave up 2 bases and J gave up 7 bases; unmatched junction bases: 11. Germline CDR1 and CDR2: ENHRY and SYGVKD. The CDR3 runs 16 residues. CDR3 in amino acids: CAISEHRGPGTSEAFF. Written as DNA, the CDR3 is TGTGCCATCAGTGAGCACAGGGGGCCAGGAACAAGTGAAGCTTTCTTT.

This chain connects TRBV7-9 to TRBJ1-2; 8 nucleotides match TRBD1. The trim removed 4 bases at V and 4 bases at J, leaving 14 bases unmatched. The CDR3 is 17 residues long. CDR1 SEHNR and CDR2 FQNEAQ come from the germline V gene (reference sequence). CDR3 loop: CASSSTWEDRDSYGYTF. In DNA, the CDR3 is TGTGCCAGCAGCTCGACCTGGGAGGACAGGGATAGCTATGGCTACACCTTC.

CDR3 protein: CASSWADTQYF. CDR3 DNA: TGTGCCAGCAGCTGGGCAGATACGCAGTATTTT. The genes are TRBV27 and TRBJ2-3; D not resolved. Trimming cost V 6 bases and J 4 bases, with 5 bases left between them. The CDR3 is 11 amino acids. Germline values: CDR1 MNHEY, CDR2 SMNVEV (reference sequence).

This sequence joins TRBV19 and TRBJ2-1, with D possibly being TRBD2 (6 bases). Germline V gene data show CDR1 as LNHDA and CDR2 as SQIVND (reference sequence). Deletions cut 6 bases from V and 0 bases from J, with 12 bases between. The CDR3 consists of 15 residues. CDR3 sequence (DNA): TGTGCCAGTAGATTCGGCGGGGCCTCCTACAATGAGCAGTTCTTC. It is translated as CASRFGGASYNEQFF.

The chain couples TRBV9 to TRBJ2-3; the D call may be TRBD1 or TRBD2 (5 bases each). The CDR3 extends over 13 amino acids. The V and J ends lost 0 bases and 6 bases respectively, with 8 bases between them. CDR1 and CDR2 (germline): SGDLS, YYNGEE. The CDR3 sequence is CASSVGGWDTQYF. The CDR3 DNA is TGTGCCAGCAGCGTAGGGGGGTGGGATACGCAGTATTTT.

The chain couples TRBV6-5 to TRBJ2-5, with 7 bases that match TRBD1. The junction had 8 bases not matched to a gene; V was cut back by 6 bases and J by 4 bases. The CDR3 length is 14 residues. Germline CDR1 is MNHEY and CDR2 is SVGAGI. DNA of the CDR3: TGTGCCAGCAGACATTCAGGGGGATCAGAGACCCAGTACTTC. Its protein is CASRHSGGSETQYF.

This clone was seen just once. This chain links TRBV10-3 with TRBJ1-1, with D perhaps TRBD1 (6 bases). Germline V gene data show CDR1 as ENHRY and CDR2 as SYGVKD. The CDR3 totals 16 residues. The V end was cut by 2 bases, the J end by 0 bases, with 13 bases between. CDR3 sequence (DNA): TGTGCCATCAGTGAGGGTATAGGGGGATTGAACACTGAAGCTTTCTTT. Its translation: CAISEGIGGLNTEAFF.

In its sample, this clone was seen a few times. The rearrangement joins TRBV4-1 to TRBJ2-5; TRBD2 matches at 8 bases. The CDR3 has 15 residues. Germline CDR1 MGHRA, CDR2 YSYEKL. Trimming took 0 bases from V and 5 from J; bases not matched to a gene: 5. The CDR3 DNA follows: TGCGCCAGCAGCCAAGATCGGGGGGGGCCGGAGACCCAGTACTTC. This encodes CASSQDRGGPETQYF.